These 16 T cell receptor beta chains were sequenced from one sample in a study of cytomegalovirus exposure and HLA in healthy donors. Primers included in the PCR were 60 Vbeta and 13 Jbeta primers. Data came from immunoSEQ multiplex PCR; TCRdb stores just in-frame clones and leaves some out. The sample lists some 200,000 clones; around 77% were seen once. Sample: PBMCs. The receptors shown here come from a woman aged 25 to 45 in good health and CMV-seronegative.

On this clone: One end of the junction does not line up with germline, which may come from a read error. The chain joins TRBV7-9 to TRBJ2-1; TRBD2 matches at 9 bases. The germline V gene encodes CDR1 SEHNR and CDR2 FQNEAQ (reference sequence). The CDR3 loop spans 16 amino acids. The CDR3 protein is CSSSPTSGSSYNEQFF. The CDR3, as DNA: TGTTCCAGCAGCCCGACTAGCGGAAGCTCCTACAATGAGCAGTTCTTC.

The CDR3 loop reads CASSFGTSGANVLTF. DNA for the CDR3: TGCGCCAGCAGTTTTGGGACATCCGGGGCCAACGTCCTGACTTTC. The chain employs TRBV5-1 and TRBJ2-6, with a tentative D call TRBD1 (6 bases). CDR1 and CDR2 from the germline V gene are SGHRS and YFSETQ. The CDR3 is 15 residues long. The V gene lost 5 bases and the J gene lost 4 bases, with 13 bases spanning the gap.

In this sample, this clone turned up a few times. The chain has TRBV6-1 and TRBJ2-1, with TRBD2 matching 7 bases. V shed 2 bases, J shed 4 bases, and the junction held 2 bases outside the gene matches. Germline V gene lookup returns CDR1 MNHNS and CDR2 SASEGT. CDR3 size: 14 residues. Here the CDR3 reads CASSELGGYNEQFF. The CDR3 DNA reads TGTGCCAGCAGTGAACTCGGGGGGTACAATGAGCAGTTCTTC.

V and J are TRBV5-1 and TRBJ2-7; 7 bases are a match to TRBD2. Germline loops: CDR1 SGHRS, CDR2 YFSETQ. With V trimmed by 5 bases and J by 4 bases, 18 bases remained unmatched. This CDR3 region has 17 residues. CDR3 in amino acids: CASRLGLRDGRIYEQYF. CDR3 bases: TGCGCCAGCAGACTCGGACTCCGGGACGGGAGGATTTACGAGCAGTACTTC.

This clone was detected once. The DNA for the CDR3 is TGCGCCAGCAGCCAAACCCGGGTGGCCTATGGCTACACCTTC. Encoded protein: CASSQTRVAYGYTF. The chain employs TRBV4-1 and TRBJ1-2; D not certain. The CDR3 totals 14 residues. Germline assignment: CDR1 MGHRA and CDR2 YSYEKL. V gave up 2 bases and J gave up 4 bases, with 11 bases separating them.

This sequence joins TRBV5-1 and TRBJ2-6, with TRBD2 identical over 11 bases. The junction had 3 bases not matched to a gene; V was cut back by 4 bases and J by 0 bases. The CDR3 extends over 17 amino acids. The V gene's germline CDR1 is SGHRS and CDR2 YFSETQ. For the CDR3, the DNA is TGCGCCAGCAGCCGACTAGCGGGGCTCTCTGGGGCCAACGTCCTGACTTTC. As protein: CASSRLAGLSGANVLTF.

This CDR3 is CASSPYDRGRETQYF. CDR3 nucleotide sequence: TGTGCCAGCAGTCCTTACGACAGGGGGCGAGAGACCCAGTACTTC. The rearrangement uses TRBV27 and TRBJ2-5; the match to TRBD1 covers 10 bases. Germline V gives CDR1 MNHEY, CDR2 SMNVEV (reference sequence). After removal of 5 bases from V and 4 bases from J, the junction contained 7 bases not matched to a gene. This CDR3 comprises 15 residues.

V usage is TRBV30 and J usage is TRBJ1-1; TRBD1 agrees at 8 bases. The CDR3 runs to 14 residues. The V gene end was trimmed by 4 bases and the J gene end by 6 bases; junction bases not matched to a gene: 10. CDR1 and CDR2 from the germline V gene are GTSNPN and SVGIG (reference sequence). The CDR3 reads CAWTRTGRIPEAFF. CDR3 DNA sequence: TGTGCCTGGACCAGGACAGGGCGAATACCTGAAGCTTTCTTT.

The V gene is TRBV30, the J gene TRBJ1-2, with TRBD1 matching 9 bases. The ends lost 1 base at V and 3 bases at J; junction bases unmatched: 9. The V gene's germline CDR1 is GTSNPN and CDR2 SVGIG (reference sequence). The CDR3 contains 16 residues. The CDR3 protein is CAWSAPGQGFYYGYTF. In DNA, the CDR3 is TGTGCCTGGAGTGCCCCTGGACAGGGGTTTTACTATGGCTACACCTTC.

The chain uses TRBV30 and TRBJ1-2; D unclear. Germline-derived CDR1 and CDR2 are GTSNPN and SVGIG (reference sequence). This CDR3 is 15 amino acids long. The ends were cut back, 4 bases at V and 4 bases at J, with 19 bases in the middle. CDR3 sequence reads: CAWTPRAAHLYGYTF. Here the CDR3 DNA reads TGTGCCTGGACCCCCCGTGCGGCCCACCTCTATGGCTACACCTTC.

The chain couples TRBV5-1 to TRBJ2-7; weak D call: TRBD1 (6 bases). There are 14 residues in the CDR3. V was trimmed by 0 bases and J by 6 bases, leaving 13 bases between them. Germline CDR1 is SGHRS and CDR2 is YFSETQ. CDR3 protein: CASSLGAGDGEQYF. CDR3 sequence (DNA): TGCGCCAGCAGCTTGGGGGCAGGGGATGGCGAGCAGTACTTC.

A few counts support this clone. The genes are TRBV15 and TRBJ1-2; unclear D gene. This CDR3 is built from 14 residues. The germline V gene has CDR1 LNHNV and CDR2 YYDKDF (reference sequence). V was cut by 0 bases and J by 10 bases, with 15 bases left in between. CDR3 DNA sequence: TGTGCCACCAGCAGAGATCTGAGGTCTTTCTCCTACACCTTC. Amino acids: CATSRDLRSFSYTF.

This chain links TRBV5-1 with TRBJ1-5, with 9 bases matching TRBD1. The V segment lost 3 bases and the J segment 7 bases; nucleotides outside the gene matches: 5. The germline CDR1 and CDR2 sequences are SGHRS and YFSETQ. The CDR3 is made up of 14 amino acids. The CDR3 region is CASSSGQGGQPQHF. Here the CDR3 DNA reads TGCGCCAGCAGCTCGGGACAGGGAGGACAGCCCCAGCATTTT.

The V gene is TRBV27, the J gene TRBJ2-7, with D hard to call. The ends were cut back, 6 bases at V and 6 bases at J, with 21 bases in the middle. Germline lookup yields CDR1 MNHEY and CDR2 SMNVEV (reference sequence). This CDR3 is 15 amino acids long. The CDR3 DNA sequence: TGTGCCAGCAGCTATGCCCTTGGAGCGCCCGTCGAGCAGTACTTC. Translating it yields CASSYALGAPVEQYF.

This clone was found a few times. The chain uses TRBV10-3 and TRBJ1-1; 7 nucleotides line up with TRBD1. Losses at the gene ends were 5 bases for V and 2 bases for J; bases not matched to a gene: 8. The germline gives CDR1 ENHRY, CDR2 SYGVKD. This CDR3 spans 15 amino acids. The CDR3 DNA follows: TGTGCCATCAGTACGACAGGGACAGCTAACACTGAAGCTTTCTTT. Residues: CAISTTGTANTEAFF.

V is TRBV4-2 and J is TRBJ1-2; weak D call: TRBD1 (6 bases). Per the germline V gene, CDR1 is LGHNA and CDR2 is YNFKEQ. V lost 2 bases to trimming and J lost 8 bases, with 12 bases between them. The length of the CDR3 is 13 residues. CDR3 sequence: CASSQSQGAGYTF. In DNA form, the CDR3 reads TGTGCCAGCAGCCAATCACAGGGCGCCGGCTACACCTTC.